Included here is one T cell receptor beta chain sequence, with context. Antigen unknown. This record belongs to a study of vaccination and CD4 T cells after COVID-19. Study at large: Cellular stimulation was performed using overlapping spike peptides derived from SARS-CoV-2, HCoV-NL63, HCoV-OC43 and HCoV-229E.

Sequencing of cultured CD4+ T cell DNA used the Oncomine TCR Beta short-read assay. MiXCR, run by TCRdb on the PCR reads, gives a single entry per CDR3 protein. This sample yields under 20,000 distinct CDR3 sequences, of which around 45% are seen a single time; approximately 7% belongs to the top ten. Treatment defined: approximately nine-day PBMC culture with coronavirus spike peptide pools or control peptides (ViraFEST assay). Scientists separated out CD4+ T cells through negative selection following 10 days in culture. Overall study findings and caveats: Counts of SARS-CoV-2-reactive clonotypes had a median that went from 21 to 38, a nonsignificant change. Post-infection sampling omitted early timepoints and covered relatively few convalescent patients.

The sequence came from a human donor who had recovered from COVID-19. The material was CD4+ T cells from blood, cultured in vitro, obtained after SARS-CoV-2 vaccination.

CDR3 residues: CASSRRQGSSYNEQFF. DNA of the CDR3: TGTGCCAGCAGCCGGAGACAGGGGAGCTCCTACAATGAGCAGTTCTTC. The V and J genes are TRBV14 and TRBJ2-1; 8 bases are a match to TRBD1. This CDR3 has 16 amino acids. In germline, CDR1 is SGHDN, CDR2 FVKESK. The trim removed 4 bases at V and 0 bases at J, leaving 5 bases unmatched.